This T cell receptor beta chain came from a study of T cell repertoires in cytomegalovirus infection. Study summary: It was recently identified HLA-C-restricted and well-studied HLA-B-restricted CMV epitopes that the study used. Public signatures in TCR beta pointed to CMV infection and matching HLA type.

TCRdb itself ran the reads through MiXCR, one entry per CDR3 protein. The profile covers some 350,000 distinct CDR3 sequences, with 29% appearing a single time and roughly 20% taken by the ten largest. Of note for this clonotype: What it recognizes is unknown. Germline and junction disagree at one end, which may indicate a read error.

This CDR3 region has 14 residues. Germline V lookup: CDR1 SGHRS, CDR2 YFSETQ. Regarding the study as a whole: Cumulated frequencies of public TCR beta families served to identify carriers of CMV plus the relevant HLA.

The sequence derives from a human donor in good health (CMV status not recorded). Some clones in this sample may be carry-over from other donors' samples. Here the sequenced sample was cultured PBMCs, taken from culture after CMV antigen stimulation. The rearrangement uses TRBV5-1 and TRBJ2-7; 10 bases are a match to TRBD1. The CDR3 coding sequence is TGTGCCAGCAGCGTAGGGACAGGGGACGACGAGCAGTACTTC. Amino acid sequence: CASSVGTGDDEQYF.